The 26 T cell receptor beta chains reported below all come from one sample, sequenced in a study of OX40 agonist ivuxolimab in advanced cancers. Using immunoSEQ multiplex PCR, the repertoire was profiled, and TCRdb retains in-frame clones only, with some absent. The table lists fewer than 15,000 clones, 80% to 85% of them singletons. This sample comprised CD4+ or CD8+ T cells sorted from blood, obtained in a trial of the OX40 agonist ivuxolimab. The receptors stem from an adult with an advanced solid tumor such as melanoma, head and neck, liver or kidney cancer.

The chain combines TRBV6-4 with TRBJ2-1; the D gene is possibly TRBD2 (5 bases). The germline V gene encodes CDR1 MRHNA and CDR2 SNTAGT. Trimming removed 8 bases at V and 7 bases at J, with 15 bases between. CDR3 length: 13 residues. The CDR3 protein is CASALYPGNEQFF. DNA for the CDR3: TGTGCCAGCGCTCTCTATCCGGGAAATGAGCAGTTCTTC.

The V and J genes are TRBV7-9 and TRBJ1-2; D gene unclear. Germline-derived CDR1 and CDR2 are SEHNR and FQNEAQ (reference sequence). V was clipped by 1 base and J by 8 bases, with 11 bases between them. The CDR3 has 13 amino acids. The CDR3 DNA reads as TGTGCCAGCAGCTTAGACCCTAGCCGCGGCTACACCTTC. Encoded protein: CASSLDPSRGYTF.

The gene calls are TRBV4-3 and TRBJ2-1; D gene uncertain. Germline-derived CDR1 and CDR2 are LGHNA and YSLEER. V lost 0 bases and J 10 bases, leaving 19 bases between the germline ends. This CDR3 has 16 residues. In DNA, the CDR3 is TGCGCCAGCAGCCAAGATAGAATAGCCCCGTCGTCCGAGCAGTTCTTC. Protein product: CASSQDRIAPSSEQFF.

The chain uses TRBV5-6 and TRBJ1-1; D gene unclear. Germline V gene lookup returns CDR1 SGHDT and CDR2 YYEEEE. The germline V and J ends were trimmed by 2 bases and 0 bases, with 14 bases remaining between them. The CDR3 is 16 amino acids. The CDR3 DNA reads TGTGCCAGCAGCTTAGGACCCCGGAGGATGAACACTGAAGCTTTCTTT. Translating gives CASSLGPRRMNTEAFF.

CDR3 loop: CASSFGGLGYEQYF. The CDR3, as DNA: TGCGCCAGCAGCTTCGGGGGGCTAGGATACGAGCAGTACTTC. The chain couples TRBV5-1 to TRBJ2-7; the D gene is possibly TRBD2 (7 bases). The CDR3 length is 14 residues. Germline lookup yields CDR1 SGHRS and CDR2 YFSETQ. Trimming stripped 2 bases from V and 4 bases from J, with 13 bases between.

This clone was seen more than once but under ten times. The rearrangement links TRBV4-1 to TRBJ1-5; D not resolved. CDR1 and CDR2 (germline): MGHRA, YSYEKL. CDR3 size: 14 residues. Trimming removed 0 bases from V and 7 bases from J, with 10 bases in between. Here the CDR3 reads CASSQESGVQPQHF. CDR3 sequence (DNA): TGCGCCAGCAGCCAAGAATCAGGTGTGCAGCCCCAGCATTTT.

The chain combines TRBV27 with TRBJ2-7, with D possibly TRBD1 on 5 matching bases. Per the germline V gene, CDR1 is MNHEY and CDR2 is SMNVEV (reference sequence). Trimming removed 3 bases from V and 3 bases from J, with 15 bases in between. The CDR3 is 15 residues long. Here the CDR3 reads CASSFYQGPYYEQYF. In DNA, the CDR3 is TGTGCCAGCAGTTTTTACCAGGGTCCCTACTACGAGCAGTACTTC.

The chain is built from TRBV7-9 and TRBJ2-3, with 12 bases lining up with TRBD2. Germline loops: CDR1 SEHNR, CDR2 FQNEAQ (reference sequence). V lost 5 bases to trimming and J lost 9 bases; unmatched junction nucleotides: 12. This CDR3 is built from 16 residues. CDR3 nucleotides: TGTGCCAGCAGCAAGACTAGCGGGGGAGTCCGCTCGACGCAGTATTTT. Translation gives CASSKTSGGVRSTQYF.

In this sample, this clone turned up once. The genes are TRBV6-1 and TRBJ1-2; the D is unclear. Trimming removed 5 bases at V and 7 bases at J, with 8 bases between. This CDR3 spans 11 amino acids. Germline lookup yields CDR1 MNHNS and CDR2 SASEGT. CDR3 amino acids: CASSYARGYTF. CDR3 nucleotides: TGTGCCAGCAGTTACGCCCGTGGCTACACCTTC.

J is TRBJ1-5 and V is TRBV6-5; D call uncertain. V lost 2 bases and J 1 base, leaving 9 bases between the germline ends. Germline CDR1 reads MNHEY; CDR2 reads SVGAGI. CDR3 size: 15 residues. The DNA for the CDR3 is TGTGCCAGCAGTTACGGTACTGGGAGCAATCAGCCCCAGCATTTT. It codes for CASSYGTGSNQPQHF.

The chain recombines TRBV9 with TRBJ2-7, with D tentatively TRBD1 (6 bases). The CDR3 runs 14 residues. V was clipped by 3 bases and J by 2 bases, with 12 bases between them. Germline V lookup: CDR1 SGDLS, CDR2 YYNGEE. The CDR3 nucleotides read TGTGCCAGCAGCGCCTGGGACATCCCCTACGAGCAGTACTTC. This codes for CASSAWDIPYEQYF. Together with reference TRBV9 and TRBJ2-7, the CDR3 gives the full variable domain: DSGVTQTPKHLITATGQRVTLRCSPRSGDLSVYWYQQSLDQGLQFLIQYYNGEERAKGNILERFSAQQFPDLHSELNLSSLELGDSALYFCASSAWDIPYEQYFGPGTRLTVT.

This chain connects TRBV28 to TRBJ2-5; the match to TRBD2 covers 15 bases. Germline V gene sequence: CDR1 MDHEN, CDR2 SYDVKM. CDR3 length equals 17 residues. V lost 7 bases, J lost 5 bases, and 11 bases stayed unmatched. Here the CDR3 reads CASTPGLAGGPFETQYF. The CDR3 DNA reads TGTGCCAGCACCCCCGGACTAGCGGGGGGGCCCTTCGAGACCCAGTACTTC.

The V call is TRBV9, the J call TRBJ2-7, with D possibly being TRBD1 or TRBD2 (5 bases each). The CDR3 consists of 15 residues. Trimming removed 3 bases from V and 2 bases from J, with 15 bases in between. Looked up from germline, CDR1 is SGDLS and CDR2 is YYNGEE. The CDR3, as DNA: TGTGCCAGCAGCGCCTCCGGGACGGCTACCTACGAGCAGTACTTC. This codes for CASSASGTATYEQYF.

The rearrangement links TRBV7-3 to TRBJ2-3; D is unresolved. Germline lookup yields CDR1 SGHTA and CDR2 FQGTGA. This CDR3 contains 13 residues. V lost 1 base, J lost 2 bases, and 4 bases lay in between. The CDR3 DNA is TGTGCCAGCAGCTTAATGGTCACAGATACGCAGTATTTT. Amino acid sequence: CASSLMVTDTQYF.

A few counts support this clone. This chain uses TRBV19 with TRBJ1-5; the match to TRBD1 covers 12 bases. The V and J ends lost 6 bases and 4 bases, in that order; junction bases with no gene match: 7. The V gene's germline CDR1 is LNHDA and CDR2 SQIVND (reference sequence). The CDR3 sequence is 16 residues long. The CDR3 loop is CASSPGQGALNQPQHF. For the CDR3, the DNA is TGTGCCAGTAGCCCGGGACAGGGGGCCCTGAATCAGCCCCAGCATTTT.

The chain combines TRBV4-2 with TRBJ1-5; D gene uncertain. The CDR3 consists of 19 residues. The V end lost 6 bases, the J end lost 4 bases, and 28 bases lay between the germline ends. Germline lookup yields CDR1 LGHNA and CDR2 YNFKEQ. CDR3 sequence: CASRGRDKGLTGVNQPQHF. CDR3 bases: TGTGCCAGCAGGGGTAGGGATAAGGGCTTAACTGGGGTTAATCAGCCCCAGCATTTT.

The sample holds a few counts of this clone. This chain joins TRBV5-3 and TRBJ1-4; D is unresolved. TRBV5-3 is marked as an open reading frame, function uncertain. The CDR3 contains 19 residues. V was pared by 0 bases and J by 0 bases, with 18 bases between. The CDR3 sequence is CARSLAREEYTTTNEKLFF. The CDR3 DNA follows: TGTGCCAGAAGCTTGGCCCGGGAGGAGTATACCACAACTAATGAAAAACTGTTTTTT.

CDR3 sequence (DNA): TGTGCCAGCAGTTTAGACAGGGGTTCTGGTCAGCCCCAGCATTTT. Its translation: CASSLDRGSGQPQHF. V gene TRBV28 combines with J gene TRBJ1-5; the match to TRBD1 covers 8 bases. The CDR3 contains 15 residues. Per the germline V gene, CDR1 is MDHEN and CDR2 is SYDVKM. V was clipped by 2 bases and J by 6 bases; unmatched bases: 6.

This clone occurred once. The CDR3 protein is CASSYGGTSGNTIYF. The CDR3 DNA is TGTGCCAGCAGTTACGGGGGGACTTCTGGAAACACCATATATTTT. The genes are TRBV6-5 and TRBJ1-3; D is perhaps TRBD1 (5 bases). The V gene lost 2 bases and the J gene lost 1 base, with 9 bases spanning the gap. CDR1 MNHEY and CDR2 SVGAGI come from the germline V gene. There are 15 residues in the CDR3.

The chain recombines TRBV29-1 with TRBJ1-1; a weak D match, TRBD1 (5 bases). The CDR3 runs 13 residues. The ends were cut back, 7 bases at V and 4 bases at J, with 16 bases in the middle. Germline loops: CDR1 SQVTM, CDR2 ANQGSEA. CDR3 loop: CSGQSGEGTEAFF. DNA for the CDR3: TGCAGCGGACAATCGGGGGAGGGCACTGAAGCTTTCTTT.

The sample holds one count of this clone. The rearrangement uses TRBV19 and TRBJ1-3, with a possible D match to TRBD1 (5 bases). With 6 bases removed from V and 0 bases from J, the gap between germline ends came to 15 bases. CDR3 length: 16 amino acids. Looked up from germline, CDR1 is LNHDA and CDR2 is SQIVND (reference sequence). CDR3 residues: CASSPPGRTSGNTIYF. DNA for the CDR3: TGTGCCAGTAGCCCGCCGGGACGAACCTCTGGAAACACCATATATTTT.

The count of this clone is one. The chain carries TRBV6-6 and TRBJ2-5; 7 bases match TRBD1. Germline trimming cut 6 bases from V and 4 bases from J; bases unmatched to any gene: 5. CDR1 and CDR2 (germline): MNHNY, SVGAGI (reference sequence). The CDR3 length is 13 residues. The DNA for the CDR3 is TGTGCCAGCAGCTGGGGACAGCGAGAGACCCAGTACTTC. This translates into CASSWGQRETQYF.

V and J are TRBV4-1 and TRBJ2-1, with TRBD2 matching over 11 bases. The V gene end was trimmed by 1 base and the J gene end by 4 bases; junction bases not matched to a gene: 6. The CDR3 runs 17 residues. Germline lookup yields CDR1 MGHRA and CDR2 YSYEKL. The CDR3 sequence is CASSQVSGGAKYNEQFF. In nucleotides, the CDR3 is TGCGCCAGCAGCCAAGTTAGCGGGGGGGCCAAGTACAATGAGCAGTTCTTC.

Here the CDR3 DNA reads TGCAGTGCGTGGGACAGGCCCGAGCAGTACTTC. This codes for CSAWDRPEQYF. V usage is TRBV20-1 and J usage is TRBJ2-7, with 8 bases that match TRBD1. V lost 6 bases, J lost 6 bases, and 4 bases stayed unmatched. The CDR3 loop spans 11 amino acids. Per the germline V gene, CDR1 is DFQATT and CDR2 is SNEGSKA (reference sequence).

This chain links TRBV5-1 with TRBJ2-7; TRBD1 is a possible D gene (6 bases). Germline V gives CDR1 SGHRS, CDR2 YFSETQ. The CDR3 runs to 14 residues. The V and J ends lost 4 bases and 3 bases respectively, with 14 bases between them. The CDR3 DNA reads TGCGCCAGCAGCGACCCTCAGACAGGCTACGAGCAGTACTTC. Translation gives CASSDPQTGYEQYF.

The V call is TRBV9, the J call TRBJ1-1, with D unresolved. The CDR3 runs to 14 residues. Germline V lookup: CDR1 SGDLS, CDR2 YYNGEE. Deletions cut 5 bases from V and 1 base from J, with 12 bases between. The CDR3 spells CASSYSYGNTEAFF. In nucleotides, the CDR3 is TGTGCCAGCAGTTACTCGTATGGGAACACTGAAGCTTTCTTT.